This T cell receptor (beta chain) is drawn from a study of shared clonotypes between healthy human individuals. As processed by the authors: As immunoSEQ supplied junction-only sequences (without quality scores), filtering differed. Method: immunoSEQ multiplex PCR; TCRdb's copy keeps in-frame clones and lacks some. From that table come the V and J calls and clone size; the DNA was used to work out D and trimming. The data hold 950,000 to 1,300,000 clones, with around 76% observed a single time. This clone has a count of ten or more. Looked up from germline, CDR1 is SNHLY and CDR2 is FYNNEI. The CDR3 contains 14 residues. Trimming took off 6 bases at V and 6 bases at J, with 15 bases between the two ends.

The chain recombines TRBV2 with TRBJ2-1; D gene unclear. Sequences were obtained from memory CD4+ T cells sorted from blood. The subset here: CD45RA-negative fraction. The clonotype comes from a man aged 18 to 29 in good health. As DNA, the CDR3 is TGTGCCAGCAGCGGCCAGGTAGTGATCAATGAGCAGTTCTTC. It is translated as CASSGQVVINEQFF.